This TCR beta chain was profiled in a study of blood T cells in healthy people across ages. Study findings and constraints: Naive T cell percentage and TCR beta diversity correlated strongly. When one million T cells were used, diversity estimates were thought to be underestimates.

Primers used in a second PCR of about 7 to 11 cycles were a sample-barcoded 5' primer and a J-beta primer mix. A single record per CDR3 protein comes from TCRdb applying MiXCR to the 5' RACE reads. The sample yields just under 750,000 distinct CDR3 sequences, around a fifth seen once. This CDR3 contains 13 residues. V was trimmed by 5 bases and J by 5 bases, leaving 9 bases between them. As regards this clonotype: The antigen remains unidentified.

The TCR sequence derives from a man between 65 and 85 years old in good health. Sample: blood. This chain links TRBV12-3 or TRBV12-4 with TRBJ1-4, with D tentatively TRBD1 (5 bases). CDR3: CASSNRQNEKLFF. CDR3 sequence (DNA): TGTGCCAGCAGTAACCGACAGAATGAAAAACTGTTTTTT.